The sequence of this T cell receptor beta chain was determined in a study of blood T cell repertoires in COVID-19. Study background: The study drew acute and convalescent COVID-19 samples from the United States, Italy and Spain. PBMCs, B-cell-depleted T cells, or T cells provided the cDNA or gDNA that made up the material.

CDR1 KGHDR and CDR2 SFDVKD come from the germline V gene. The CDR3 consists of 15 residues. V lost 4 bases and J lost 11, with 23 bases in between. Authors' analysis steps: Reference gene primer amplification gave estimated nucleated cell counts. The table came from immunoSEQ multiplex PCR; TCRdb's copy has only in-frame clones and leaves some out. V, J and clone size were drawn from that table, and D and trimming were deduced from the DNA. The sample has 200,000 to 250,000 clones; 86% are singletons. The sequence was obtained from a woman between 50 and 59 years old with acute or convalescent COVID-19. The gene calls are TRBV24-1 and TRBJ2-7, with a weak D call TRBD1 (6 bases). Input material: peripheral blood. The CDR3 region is CATSDPKRDTGREYF. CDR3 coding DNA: TGTGCCACCAGTGACCCGAAACGGGACACGGGTAGGGAGTACTTC.